This paragraph covers one T cell receptor (beta chain) sequence. This clonotype was detected ten times or more. What this receptor recognizes is not known. No base quality values were provided; no much bigger clone lies one nucleotide off. Here V drops 6 bases and J drops 0 bases, and the junction holds 8 bases not matched to any gene. Its CDR3 holds 16 amino acids, cysteine through phenylalanine. The kept DNA is CDR3 alone, 48 bases in frame from the first base. These data originate in a study of breast tumors, draining lymph nodes, adjacent tissues (dated by TCRdb to about 2016). Regarding the study in general: Breast cancer patients provided tumor, adjacent nontumor tissue and axillary lymph nodes, and the study compared the TCR beta repertoires across these three sources. In human breast cancer, the study set out to assess how tumor, surrounding tissue and draining lymph node repertoires relate to one another and whether T cells might be exchanged between them.

The lymph node samples were taken from the axillary draining lymph nodes of breast cancer patients. Sequenced on an Illumina HiSeq 2000. TCR beta chain libraries were generated by multiplex PCR amplification. High-throughput sequencing was used to analyze the amplified TCR beta chain products. TCRdb reran the public reads through fastp at Q25 and MiXCR, keeping productive beta chains. Every CDR3 protein is listed once, alongside the most common genes and DNA of its rows. The sample table contains some 120,000 distinct CDR3 sequences; only one count was recorded for 15% to 20% of them. The top ten clones comprise roughly 4% of the sample. Overall results and qualifications from the work: The similarity between tumor and nontumor tissue repertoires was significantly greater in luminal-like breast cancer than in basal-like breast cancer. Tumor T-cell repertoires showed less diversity than lymph node repertoires and more diversity than nontumor tissue repertoires, and tumor T-cell repertoires showed preferential V and J gene usage. The study presented the conclusion that tumor T cells originate in lymph nodes as consistent with a hypothesis, not as something directly demonstrated. The data were considered consistent with the idea that most tumor T cells come from the lymph node and then expand in tumor tissue.

The sequence links TRBV12-3 or TRBV12-4 to TRBJ1-5, with 7 junctional bases fitting TRBD1. Specimen: axillary lymph node tissue. This clonotype was obtained from a female donor with breast cancer. Some clones in this sample may be carry-over from other donors' samples. The DNA sequence is TGTGCCAGCAGACCAGGACAGGATTATAGCAATCAGCCCCAGCATTTT. Its coded protein is CASRPGQDYSNQPQHF.